Presented here are 21 T cell receptor beta chains from one specimen sequenced in a study of memory CD4+ T cells and cytomegalovirus serostatus. The sort gate was single viable CD3+CD4+CD8-CD45RO+ cells for memory CD4+ T cells. The protocol was immunoSEQ multiplex PCR, while the TCRdb copy is restricted to in-frame clones and leaves out a portion. The profile shows approximately 60,000 clones, roughly 77% of them singletons. The sequenced sample consisted of memory CD4+ T cells from blood. The receptors derive from an adult in good health and CMV-seronegative.

CDR3 sequence reads: CASSLGTSLESQYF. For the CDR3, the DNA is TGTGCCAGCAGCTTAGGCACTAGCCTCGAGTCCCAGTACTTC. V is TRBV7-2 and J is TRBJ2-5, with D perhaps matching TRBD2 (6 bases). The CDR3 has 14 residues. The germline V gene has CDR1 SGHTA and CDR2 FQGNSA. V gave up 1 base and J gave up 9 bases, with 15 bases separating them.

This chain joins TRBV18 and TRBJ1-2; no clear D gene. The V gene's germline CDR1 is KGHSH and CDR2 LQKENI. Between the trimmed V and J ends, which lost 3 bases and 8 bases, there was a span of 13 bases. The CDR3 sequence is 13 residues long. DNA for the CDR3: TGTGCCAGCTCACCGAAGGAACGTAGCGGCTACACCTTC. It codes for CASSPKERSGYTF.

This clone was recorded only once. This sequence joins TRBV30 and TRBJ2-2; 8 bases agree with TRBD1. Germline loops: CDR1 GTSNPN, CDR2 SVGIG (reference sequence). The length of the CDR3 is 13 residues. Trimming at V came to 5 bases and at J to 7 bases, leaving 6 bases not matched to a gene. CDR3 nucleotide sequence: TGTGCCTGGGGGAGACAGGGGAACGGGGAGCTGTTTTTT. It encodes CAWGRQGNGELFF.

The sample holds a few counts of this clone. This chain connects TRBV7-9 to TRBJ1-6; no reliable D call. V was cut by 3 bases and J by 7 bases, with 10 bases left in between. This CDR3 is 14 amino acids long. Germline V lookup: CDR1 SEHNR, CDR2 FQNEAQ (reference sequence). The CDR3 sequence is CASSFLAANSPLHF. Written as DNA, the CDR3 is TGTGCCAGCAGCTTTTTGGCGGCAAATTCACCCCTCCACTTT.

A single count supports this clone. The rearrangement links TRBV19 to TRBJ2-5; tentative D call: TRBD1 (6 bases). This CDR3 spans 12 amino acids. V lost 10 bases and J lost 4, with 13 bases in between. Germline V CDR1 and CDR2: LNHDA, SQIVND (reference sequence). In nucleotides, the CDR3 is TGTGCCACCTCAGGGGTTCGAGAGACCCAGTACTTC. The encoded protein is CATSGVRETQYF.

The count of this clone is one. J is TRBJ1-2 and V is TRBV19; 7 bases fit TRBD1. The length of the CDR3 is 14 residues. Germline V gene data show CDR1 as LNHDA and CDR2 as SQIVND (reference sequence). The V gene end was trimmed by 4 bases and the J gene end by 4 bases; junction bases not matched to a gene: 6. CDR3 sequence reads: CASSRGGQSYGYTF. The CDR3 DNA follows: TGTGCCAGTAGTAGAGGGGGACAGTCCTATGGCTACACCTTC.

This clone was detected once. The chain joins TRBV4-2 to TRBJ2-2, with D possibly TRBD2 on 6 matching bases. Germline values: CDR1 LGHNA, CDR2 YNFKEQ. The V end lost 0 bases, the J end lost 4 bases, and 9 bases lay between the germline ends. This CDR3 has 15 amino acids. CDR3 DNA: TGTGCCAGCAGCCAAGAAGTGGGGGGCACCGGGGAGCTGTTTTTT. It codes for CASSQEVGGTGELFF.

The gene calls are TRBV29-1 and TRBJ2-7; 7 bases are a match to TRBD1. Germline CDR1 SQVTM, CDR2 ANQGSEA. The CDR3 length is 13 residues. The V gene end was trimmed by 5 bases and the J gene end by 6 bases; junction bases not matched to a gene: 10. The DNA for the CDR3 is TGCAGCGTTTCGCGCGACAGGGATAGCGAGCAGTACTTC. Translated, it gives CSVSRDRDSEQYF.

In its sample, this clone was seen a few times. In DNA form, the CDR3 reads TGTGCCAGCAGTTCGGGCAGCCACAATCAGCCCCAGCATTTT. Translation: CASSSGSHNQPQHF. The chain employs TRBV28 and TRBJ1-5; D gene unclear. The V gene lost 4 bases and the J gene lost 3 bases, with 10 bases spanning the gap. CDR3 length: 14 residues. Germline loops: CDR1 MDHEN, CDR2 SYDVKM.

The chain is built from TRBV14 and TRBJ2-1; D not resolved. Germline lookup yields CDR1 SGHDN and CDR2 FVKESK. Trimming left V 2 bases short and J 8 bases short, with 4 bases between. The CDR3 has 11 residues. The CDR3 here is CASSQFYEQFF. The CDR3 DNA sequence: TGTGCCAGCAGCCAATTCTATGAGCAGTTCTTC. The full variable domain, completed using reference TRBV14 and TRBJ2-1, is EAGVTQFPSHSVIEKGQTVTLRCDPISGHDNLYWYRRVMGKEIKFLLHFVKESKQDESGMPNNRFLAERTGGTYSTLKVQPAELEDSGVYFCASSQFYEQFFGPGTRLTVL.

This clone showed up just once. The V and J genes are TRBV27 and TRBJ1-2; D perhaps matches TRBD1 (5 bases). V shed 6 bases and J shed 3 bases, with 23 bases lying between them. There are 17 residues in the CDR3. CDR1 MNHEY and CDR2 SMNVEV come from the germline V gene (reference sequence). CDR3 bases: TGTGCCAGCAGCAATTCTCGGGACCAAAAATGGTACTATGGCTACACCTTC. Translation: CASSNSRDQKWYYGYTF.

The V gene is TRBV6-1, the J gene TRBJ2-3; 8 nucleotides agree with TRBD2. Germline lookup yields CDR1 MNHNS and CDR2 SASEGT. The J segment lost 5 bases and the V segment lost 1 base, leaving 5 bases of the junction unmatched. The length of the CDR3 is 15 residues. DNA of the CDR3: TGTGCCAGCAGTGAAGGGTCGGGAGGGCAAGATACGCAGTATTTT. The encoded protein is CASSEGSGGQDTQYF.

The V gene is TRBV27, the J gene TRBJ1-6; the match to TRBD1 covers 8 bases. Trimming cost V 6 bases and J 9 bases; bases outside gene matches: 4. The CDR3 has 13 amino acids. The germline V gene has CDR1 MNHEY and CDR2 SMNVEV (reference sequence). For the CDR3, the DNA is TGTGCCAGCAGCCGACAGGGGAGTTCACCCCTCCACTTT. This gives the protein CASSRQGSSPLHF.

The rearrangement uses TRBV30 and TRBJ1-2; 8 positions agree with TRBD1. Germline values: CDR1 GTSNPN, CDR2 SVGIG (reference sequence). This CDR3 spans 15 amino acids. V shed 7 bases, J shed 0 bases, and the junction held 10 bases outside the gene matches. The CDR3 is CALNTGGLANYGYTF. CDR3 bases: TGTGCCTTGAATACAGGGGGGCTGGCTAACTATGGCTACACCTTC.

The rearrangement joins TRBV27 to TRBJ1-5; 7 bases are shared with TRBD1. This CDR3 has 14 residues. Germline V gene sequence: CDR1 MNHEY, CDR2 SMNVEV (reference sequence). Losses at the gene ends were 3 bases for V and 4 bases for J; bases not matched to a gene: 3. CDR3 nucleotides: TGTGCCAGCAGTTTGAGCAGGGGGAATCAGCCCCAGCATTTT. It is translated as CASSLSRGNQPQHF.

The chain combines TRBV11-2 with TRBJ2-5; perhaps TRBD1 as D (6 bases). Per germline, CDR1 SGHAT and CDR2 FQNNGV. Trimming took 1 base from V and 2 from J, leaving 8 bases between them. The CDR3 runs 14 residues. CDR3 protein: CASSLAGVQETQYF. CDR3 DNA: TGTGCCAGCAGCTTAGCAGGGGTACAAGAGACCCAGTACTTC.

CDR3 sequence: CASSLKGNEQFF. CDR3 nucleotide sequence: TGTGCCAGCAGCCTAAAAGGGAATGAGCAGTTCTTC. The gene calls are TRBV4-2 and TRBJ2-1; D call uncertain. The germline V gene has CDR1 LGHNA and CDR2 YNFKEQ. The CDR3 runs to 12 residues. Trimming took off 4 bases at V and 7 bases at J, with 8 bases between the two ends.

V gene TRBV25-1 combines with J gene TRBJ1-3; D is unclear. CDR1 and CDR2 from the germline V gene are MGHDK and SYGVNS. The germline V and J ends were trimmed by 4 bases and 4 bases, with 14 bases remaining between them. This CDR3 is 15 amino acids long. CDR3 sequence: CASSGPQEWGNTIYF. In DNA, the CDR3 is TGTGCCAGCAGTGGACCTCAGGAGTGGGGAAACACCATATATTTT. The complete variable domain, with remaining parts taken from reference TRBV25-1 and TRBJ1-3, reads EADIYQTPRYLVIGTGKKITLECSQTMGHDKMYWYQQDPGMELHLIHYSYGVNSTEKGDLSSESTVSRIRTEHFPLTLESARPSHTSQYLCASSGPQEWGNTIYFGEGSWLTVV.

This clone has a single count. The V gene is TRBV6-1, the J gene TRBJ1-5, with D possibly matching TRBD1 (5 bases). The germline V gene has CDR1 MNHNS and CDR2 SASEGT. This CDR3 has 15 residues. V dropped 4 bases and J dropped 0 bases, with 10 bases sitting between them. CDR3 region: CASSVSQVSNQPQHF. CDR3 nucleotide sequence: TGTGCCAGCAGTGTCTCACAGGTTAGCAATCAGCCCCAGCATTTT.

This rearrangement joins TRBV4-2 to TRBJ1-1; no definite D call. The CDR3 loop spans 17 amino acids. V was pared by 1 base and J by 4 bases, with 19 bases between. Germline V gives CDR1 LGHNA, CDR2 YNFKEQ. Here the CDR3 reads CASSQVGLGWGGTEAFF. The CDR3 bases are TGTGCCAGCAGCCAAGTTGGCTTGGGTTGGGGAGGCACTGAAGCTTTCTTT.

This chain uses TRBV28 with TRBJ1-5; TRBD1 matches at 7 bases. The ends lost 6 bases at V and 0 bases at J; junction bases unmatched: 2. The CDR3 loop spans 14 amino acids. In germline, CDR1 is MDHEN, CDR2 SYDVKM. CDR3 coding DNA: TGTGCCAGCAGGGAGGGGGCTAGCAATCAGCCCCAGCATTTT. It yields the protein CASREGASNQPQHF. Variable domain in full (rest from reference TRBV28 and TRBJ1-5): DVKVTQSSRYLVKRTGEKVFLECVQDMDHENMFWYRQDPGLGLRLIYFSYDVKMKEKGDIPEGYSVSREKKERFSLILESASTNQTSMYLCASREGASNQPQHFGDGTRLSIL.